A selection of T cell receptor beta chains follows, all from one sample in a study of breast tumors, draining lymph nodes, adjacent tissues. TCRdb called the multiplex PCR reads again in MiXCR, with one record for every CDR3 protein. The sample has approximately 180,000 distinct CDR3 sequences; roughly a third are singletons. Sequencing was done on a sample of axillary lymph node tissue. These receptors all stem from a female donor with breast cancer. Some clones in this sample may be carry-over from other donors' samples. Both conserved end residues are part of each CDR3. A D gene is named only where the DNA matches it firmly. Rows give clone size only sometimes, using once, few, many, or a class for an expanded clone.

cdr3_nt	cdr3_aa	clone_size	j_call	v_call	d_call
TGTGCCAGCAGCCGGGGACTAGCGGGAGAAGAGACCCAGTACTTC	CASSRGLAGEETQYF	many	TRBJ2-5	TRBV12-3/TRBV12-4	TRBD2
TGTGCCAGCAGCTTATACCAGGGACAGAGAGTCTACGAGCAGTACTTC	CASSLYQGQRVYEQYF	.	TRBJ2-7	TRBV11-2	TRBD1
TGTGCCGGCCTCCCAGGGGGTCGTAGGACCGGGGAGCTGTTTTTT	CAGLPGGRRTGELFF	many	TRBJ2-2	TRBV30	TRBD1
TGTGCCAGCAGCCCCCAGGAAGGCTACGAGCAGTACTTC	CASSPQEGYEQYF	.	TRBJ2-7	TRBV14	.
TGTGCCAGCAGCAGCCCCCGGACAGTCCAAGAGACCCAGTACTTC	CASSSPRTVQETQYF	.	TRBJ2-5	TRBV5-6	.
TGTGCCAGCACTCGGATGAGCGGGGGGGCCAACGTCCTGACTTTC	CASTRMSGGANVLTF	.	TRBJ2-6	TRBV6-5	.
TGTGCCAGCAGCGTAAGGGAGGACAGACGCACAGATACGCAGTATTTT	CASSVREDRRTDTQYF	many	TRBJ2-3	TRBV9	.
TGTGCCAGCAGCTTAAGACAGGGGGTTACTGAAGCTTTCTTT	CASSLRQGVTEAFF	.	TRBJ1-1	TRBV13	TRBD1
TGCAGTGCTACACAGGGGGAAGTCACTGAAGCTTTCTTT	CSATQGEVTEAFF	few	TRBJ1-1	TRBV20-1	TRBD1
TGCAGTGCTAGAGTGCCGCAGGGCTCCTACAATGAGCAGTTC	CSARVPQGSYNEQF	.	TRBJ2-7	TRBV20-1	.
TGTGCCAGCAGGGGACAGGGGCCGGTCAACGAGCAGTACTTC	CASRGQGPVNEQYF	many	TRBJ2-7	TRBV28	TRBD1
TGTGCCAGCAGCGACAGCGGGGGGGGCCGAAACATTCAGTACTTC	CASSDSGGGRNIQYF	many	TRBJ2-4	TRBV9	TRBD2
TGTGCCAGCAGCTTAGTAGCGGGAGAGGCAGATACGCAGTATTTT	CASSLVAGEADTQYF	.	TRBJ2-3	TRBV7-2	TRBD2
TGCAGTGCTAGACGGTTGTCAGACCCCAGGGCGAACACCGGGGAGCTGCTTTTT	CSARRLSDPRANTGELLF	.	TRBJ2-2	TRBV20-1	.
TGTACCAGCAGCAGGCAGATCGGAAGCTCCTACAATGGGCAGTTCTTC	CTSSRQIGSSYNGQFF	.	TRBJ2-1	TRBV5-4	.
TGTGCCAGCGACAGGGAGGACGCCGGGGAGCTGTTTTTT	CASDREDAGELFF	many	TRBJ2-2	TRBV6-1	.
TGTGCCAGCAGCGCTCAGGGGATAGCTGGGGCCAACGTCCTGACTTTC	CASSAQGIAGANVLTF	.	TRBJ2-6	TRBV11-3	.
TGTGCCAGCCAGGGAGGGCGGCAAGAGACCCAGTACTTC	CASQGGRQETQYF	many	TRBJ2-5	TRBV6-1	TRBD2
TGTGCTAGTGGTTTCACAGGGGGAGGGAACTATGGCTACACCTTC	CASGFTGGGNYGYTF	many	TRBJ1-2	TRBV12-5	TRBD1
TGTGCCAGCAGCTTTTACGGGGCCTACGAGCAGTACTTC	CASSFYGAYEQYF	many	TRBJ2-7	TRBV13	.
TGTGCCAGCAGCCTGTGGGACAGTGGACAGCCCCAGCATTTT	CASSLWDSGQPQHF	many	TRBJ1-5	TRBV6-6	TRBD1
TGTGCCAGTAGTATTGGGAGGGAGAATCAGCCCCAGCATTTT	CASSIGRENQPQHF	many	TRBJ1-5	TRBV19	.
TGTGCCAGCAGCTTGGTCATGAGCTTTACCGGGGAGCTGTTTTTT	CASSLVMSFTGELFF	many	TRBJ2-2	TRBV5-6	.
TGCGCCAGCAGTGGTGGGGACAGGGACACCGGGGAGCTGTTTTTT	CASSGGDRDTGELFF	once	TRBJ2-2	TRBV10-2	TRBD1
TGTGCCAGCAGCTCTAGGACAGGGACCTACGAGCAGTACTTC	CASSSRTGTYEQYF	many	TRBJ2-7	TRBV7-9	TRBD1
TGTGCCAGCAGACCCGGGACAGGGGGCAGTTCACCCCTCCACTTT	CASRPGTGGSSPLHF	many	TRBJ1-6	TRBV2	TRBD1
TGTGCCAGCGGTGGCGGGGGAGCCCACTCTGGGGCCAACGTCCTGACTTTC	CASGGGGAHSGANVLTF	few	TRBJ2-6	TRBV5-4	TRBD2
TGTGCCAGCAGCTTAGATGATGGACAGGGCTCTGGAAACCCCATATGTTTT	CASSLDDGQGSGNPICF	.	TRBJ1-3	TRBV7-2	TRBD1
TGTGCCAGCAGCGTAGTTGGGGCAGGGACTAATTCACCCCTCCACTTT	CASSVVGAGTNSPLHF	.	TRBJ1-6	TRBV9	.
TGTGCCAGCAGGAAGAAGGTCTTGGACAAGCGGTACTTC	CASRKKVLDKRYF	.	TRBJ2-7	TRBV2	.
TGCAGTGCCACCGACAGGGGGAGCTCCTACGAGCAGTACTTC	CSATDRGSSYEQYF	.	TRBJ2-7	TRBV20-1	TRBD1
TGTGCCAGCAGTTACCTTGGACTAGCGGGGGGCCTCTCCTACAATGAGCAGTTCTTC	CASSYLGLAGGLSYNEQFF	.	TRBJ2-1	TRBV6-2/TRBV6-3	TRBD2
TGTGCCAGCAGCGTAGAGGGAGCAACAGATACGCAGTATTTT	CASSVEGATDTQYF	.	TRBJ2-3	TRBV9	.
TGTGCCATCAGTGAGACGGACCTAGTCACAGATACGCAGTATTTT	CAISETDLVTDTQYF	many	TRBJ2-3	TRBV10-3	.